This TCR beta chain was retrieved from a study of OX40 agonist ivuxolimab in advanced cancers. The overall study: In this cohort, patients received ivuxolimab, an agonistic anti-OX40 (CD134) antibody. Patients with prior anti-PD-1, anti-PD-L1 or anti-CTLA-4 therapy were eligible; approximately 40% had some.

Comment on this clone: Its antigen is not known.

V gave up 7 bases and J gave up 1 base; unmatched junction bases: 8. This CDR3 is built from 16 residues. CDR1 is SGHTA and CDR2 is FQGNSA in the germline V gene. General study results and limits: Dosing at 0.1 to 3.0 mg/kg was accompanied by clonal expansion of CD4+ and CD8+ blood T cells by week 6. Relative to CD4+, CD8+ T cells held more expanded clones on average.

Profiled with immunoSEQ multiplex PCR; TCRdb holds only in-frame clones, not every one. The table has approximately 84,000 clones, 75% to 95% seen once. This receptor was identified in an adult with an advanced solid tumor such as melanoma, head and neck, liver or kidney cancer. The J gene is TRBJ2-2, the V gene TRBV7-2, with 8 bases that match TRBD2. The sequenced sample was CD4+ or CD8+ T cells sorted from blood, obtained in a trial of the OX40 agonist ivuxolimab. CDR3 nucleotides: TGTGCCAGCACCCGGGGTAGCGGGATGAACACCGGGGAGCTGTTTTTT. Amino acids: CASTRGSGMNTGELFF.